This T cell receptor (beta chain) derives from a study of cytomegalovirus exposure and HLA in healthy donors. The PCR ran on 60 Vbeta and 13 Jbeta primers. This table comes from immunoSEQ multiplex PCR, and its TCRdb copy is limited to in-frame clones, with some not included. In the table there are hundreds of thousands of clones, over 65% of which are singletons. The germline V and J ends were trimmed by 3 bases and 3 bases, with 12 bases remaining between them. The CDR3 sequence is 13 residues long. CDR1 is GTSNPN and CDR2 is SVGIG in the germline V gene (reference sequence). The source is a young man in good health and CMV-seronegative. The source material was PBMCs. The rearrangement links TRBV30 to TRBJ2-7; D gene uncertain. CDR3 sequence: CAWRRENHYEQYF. The CDR3 DNA is TGTGCCTGGAGGAGAGAGAACCACTACGAGCAGTACTTC.